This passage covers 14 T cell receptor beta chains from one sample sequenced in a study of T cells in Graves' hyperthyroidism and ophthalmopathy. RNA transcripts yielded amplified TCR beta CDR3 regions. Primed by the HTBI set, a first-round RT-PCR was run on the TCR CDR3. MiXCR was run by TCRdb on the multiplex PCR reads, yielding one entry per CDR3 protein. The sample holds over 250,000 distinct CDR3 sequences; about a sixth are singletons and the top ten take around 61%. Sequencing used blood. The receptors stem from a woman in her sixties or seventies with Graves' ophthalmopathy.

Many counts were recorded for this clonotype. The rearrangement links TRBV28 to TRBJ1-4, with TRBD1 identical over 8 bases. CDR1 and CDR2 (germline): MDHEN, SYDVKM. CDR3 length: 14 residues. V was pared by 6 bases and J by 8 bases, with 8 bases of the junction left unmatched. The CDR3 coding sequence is TGTGCCAGCAGCCTGACAGGGGATTTGGAAAAACTGTTTTTT. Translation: CASSLTGDLEKLFF.

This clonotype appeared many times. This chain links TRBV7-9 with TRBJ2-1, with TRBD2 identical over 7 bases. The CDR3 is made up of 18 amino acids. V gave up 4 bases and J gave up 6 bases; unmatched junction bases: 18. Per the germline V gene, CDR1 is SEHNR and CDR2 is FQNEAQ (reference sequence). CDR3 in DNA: TGTGCCAGCAGCTCCCGAAGGCGGGAGAGTCTCAGGCTCAATGAGCAGTTCTTC. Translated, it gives CASSSRRRESLRLNEQFF.

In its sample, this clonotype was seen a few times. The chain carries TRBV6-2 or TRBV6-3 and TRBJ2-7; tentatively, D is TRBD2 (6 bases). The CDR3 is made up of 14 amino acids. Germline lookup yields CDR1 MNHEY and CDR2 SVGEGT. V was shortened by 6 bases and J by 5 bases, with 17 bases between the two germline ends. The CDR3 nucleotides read TGTGCCAGCAGCCCCGCTCCCGGGAGTCACGAGCAGTACTTC. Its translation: CASSPAPGSHEQYF.

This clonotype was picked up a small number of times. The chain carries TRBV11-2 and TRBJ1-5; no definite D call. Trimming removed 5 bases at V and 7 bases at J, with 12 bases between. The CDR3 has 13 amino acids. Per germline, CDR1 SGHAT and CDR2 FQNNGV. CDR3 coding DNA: TGTGCCAGCAGCCAAGATCAGCGACAGCCCCAGCATTTT. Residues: CASSQDQRQPQHF.

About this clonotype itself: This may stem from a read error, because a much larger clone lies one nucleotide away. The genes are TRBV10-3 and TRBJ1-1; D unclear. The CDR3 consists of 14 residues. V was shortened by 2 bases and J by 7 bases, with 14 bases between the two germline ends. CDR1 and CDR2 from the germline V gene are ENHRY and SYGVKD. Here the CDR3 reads CAISEPRRRDEAFF. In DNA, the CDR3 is TGTGCCATCAGTGAGCCGCGGCGCCGGGATGAAGCTTTCTTT.

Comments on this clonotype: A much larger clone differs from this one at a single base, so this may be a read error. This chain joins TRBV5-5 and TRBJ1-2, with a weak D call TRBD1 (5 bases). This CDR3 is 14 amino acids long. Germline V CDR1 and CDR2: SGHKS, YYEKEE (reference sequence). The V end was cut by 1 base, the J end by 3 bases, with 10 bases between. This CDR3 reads CASSLTWGDYGYTF. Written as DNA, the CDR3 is TGTGCCAGCAGCTTGACCTGGGGGGACTATGGCTACACCTTC.

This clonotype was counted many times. The CDR3, as DNA: TGTGCCAGCAGCTTAGTCAGGGGGCGCCCTGAAGCTTTCTTT. Its protein is CASSLVRGRPEAFF. This sequence joins TRBV7-2 and TRBJ1-1; 8 nucleotides align to TRBD1. The V segment lost 1 base and the J segment 6 bases; nucleotides outside the gene matches: 4. CDR1 SGHTA and CDR2 FQGNSA come from the germline V gene. CDR3 length: 14 residues.

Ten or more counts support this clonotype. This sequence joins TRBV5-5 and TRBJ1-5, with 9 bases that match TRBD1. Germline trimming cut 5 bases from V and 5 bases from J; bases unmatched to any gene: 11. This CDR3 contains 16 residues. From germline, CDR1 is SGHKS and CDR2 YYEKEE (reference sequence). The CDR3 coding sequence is TGTGCCAGCAGAAAGGAAGGACAGGGGAATGATCAGCCCCAGCATTTT. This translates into CASRKEGQGNDQPQHF.

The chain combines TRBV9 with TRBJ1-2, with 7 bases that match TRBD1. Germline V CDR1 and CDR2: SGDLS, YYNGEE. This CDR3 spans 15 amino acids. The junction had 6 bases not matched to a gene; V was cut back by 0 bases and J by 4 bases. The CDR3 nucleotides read TGTGCCAGCAGCGTAGGAGGGGGCGCTGGCTATGGCTACACCTTC. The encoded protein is CASSVGGGAGYGYTF.

CDR3 sequence reads: CASSGQGGQPQHF. Written as DNA, the CDR3 is TGTGCCAGCAGTGGACAGGGCGGGCAGCCCCAGCATTTT. The chain recombines TRBV6-1 with TRBJ1-5; 7 bases match TRBD1. The J segment lost 7 bases and the V segment lost 4 bases, leaving 4 bases of the junction unmatched. Germline loops: CDR1 MNHNS, CDR2 SASEGT. The CDR3 sequence is 13 residues long.

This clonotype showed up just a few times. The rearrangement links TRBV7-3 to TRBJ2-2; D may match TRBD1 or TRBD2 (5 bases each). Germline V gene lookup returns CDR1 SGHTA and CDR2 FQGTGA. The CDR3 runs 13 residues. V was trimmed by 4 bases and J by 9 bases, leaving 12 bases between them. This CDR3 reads CASSSRDGRELFF. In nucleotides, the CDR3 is TGTGCCAGCAGCTCTCGGGACGGCCGGGAGCTGTTTTTT. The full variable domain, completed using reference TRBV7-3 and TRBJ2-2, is GAGVSQTPSNKVTEKGKYVELRCDPISGHTALYWYRQSLGQGPEFLIYFQGTGAADDSGLPNDRFFAVRPEGSVSTLKIQRTERGDSAVYLCASSSRDGRELFFGEGSRLTVL.

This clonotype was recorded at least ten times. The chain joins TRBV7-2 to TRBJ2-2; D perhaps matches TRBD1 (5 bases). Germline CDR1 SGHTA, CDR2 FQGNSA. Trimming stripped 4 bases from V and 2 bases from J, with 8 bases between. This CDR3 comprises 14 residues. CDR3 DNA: TGTGCCAGCAGCTGGACACGTAACACCGGGGAGCTGTTTTTT. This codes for CASSWTRNTGELFF. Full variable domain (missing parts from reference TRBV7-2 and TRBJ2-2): GAGVSQSPSNKVTEKGKDVELRCDPISGHTALYWYRQSLGQGLEFLIYFQGNSAPDKSGLPSDRFSAERTGGSVSTLTIQRTQQEDSAVYLCASSWTRNTGELFFGEGSRLTVL.

CDR3 region: CASSQVGNTIYF. The CDR3 DNA is TGCGCCAGCAGCCAAGTAGGAAACACCATATATTTT. The chain recombines TRBV4-1 with TRBJ1-3; unclear D gene. The CDR3 spans 12 residues. Germline CDR1 reads MGHRA; CDR2 reads YSYEKL. Between the trimmed V and J ends, which lost 1 base and 4 bases, there was a span of 2 bases.

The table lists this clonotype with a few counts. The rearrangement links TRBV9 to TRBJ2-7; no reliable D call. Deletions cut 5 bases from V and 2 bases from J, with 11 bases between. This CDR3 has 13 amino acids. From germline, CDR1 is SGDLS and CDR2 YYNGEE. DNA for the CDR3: TGTGCCAGCAGTACCGGAGATACCTACGAGCAGTACTTC. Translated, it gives CASSTGDTYEQYF. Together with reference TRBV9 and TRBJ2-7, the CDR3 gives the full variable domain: DSGVTQTPKHLITATGQRVTLRCSPRSGDLSVYWYQQSLDQGLQFLIQYYNGEERAKGNILERFSAQQFPDLHSELNLSSLELGDSALYFCASSTGDTYEQYFGPGTRLTVT.